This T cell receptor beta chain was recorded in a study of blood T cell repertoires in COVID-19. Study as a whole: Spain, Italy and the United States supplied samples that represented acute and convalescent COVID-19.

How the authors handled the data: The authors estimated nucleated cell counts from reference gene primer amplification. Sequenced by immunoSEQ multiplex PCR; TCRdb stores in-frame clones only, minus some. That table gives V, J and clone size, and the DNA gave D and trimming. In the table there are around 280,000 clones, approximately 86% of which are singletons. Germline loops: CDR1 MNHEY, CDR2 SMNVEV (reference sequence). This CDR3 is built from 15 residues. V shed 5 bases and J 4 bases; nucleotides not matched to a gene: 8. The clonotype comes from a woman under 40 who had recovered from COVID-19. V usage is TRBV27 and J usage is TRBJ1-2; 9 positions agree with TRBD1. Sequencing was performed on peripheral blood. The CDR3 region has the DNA TGTGCCAGCAGTAAACGACAGGGGGAAGGCTATGGCTACACCTTC. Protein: CASSKRQGEGYGYTF.